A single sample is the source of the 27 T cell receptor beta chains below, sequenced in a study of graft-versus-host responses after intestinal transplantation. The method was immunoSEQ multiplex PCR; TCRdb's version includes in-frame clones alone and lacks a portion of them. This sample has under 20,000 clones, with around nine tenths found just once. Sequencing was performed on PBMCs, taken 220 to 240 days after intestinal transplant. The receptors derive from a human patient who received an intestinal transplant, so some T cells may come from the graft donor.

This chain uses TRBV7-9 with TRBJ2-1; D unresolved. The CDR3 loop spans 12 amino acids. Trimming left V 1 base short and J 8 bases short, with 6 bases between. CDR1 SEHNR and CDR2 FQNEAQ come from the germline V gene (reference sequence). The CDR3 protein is CASSLGRDEQFF. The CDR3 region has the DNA TGTGCCAGCAGCTTAGGGCGAGATGAGCAGTTCTTC.

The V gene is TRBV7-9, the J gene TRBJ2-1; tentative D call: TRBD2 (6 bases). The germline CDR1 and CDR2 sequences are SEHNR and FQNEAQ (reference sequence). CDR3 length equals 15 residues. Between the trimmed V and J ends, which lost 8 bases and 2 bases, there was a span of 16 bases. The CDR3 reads CASDRRGSTYNEQFF. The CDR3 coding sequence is TGTGCCAGCGATAGGAGGGGTTCAACCTACAATGAGCAGTTCTTC.

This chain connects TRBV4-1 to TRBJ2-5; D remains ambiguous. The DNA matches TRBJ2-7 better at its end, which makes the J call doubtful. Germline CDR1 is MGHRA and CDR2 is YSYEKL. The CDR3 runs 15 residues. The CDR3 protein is CASSQDFGLSYEQYF. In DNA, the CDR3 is TGCGCCAGCAGCCAAGATTTTGGCCTCTCCTACGAGCAGTACTTC.

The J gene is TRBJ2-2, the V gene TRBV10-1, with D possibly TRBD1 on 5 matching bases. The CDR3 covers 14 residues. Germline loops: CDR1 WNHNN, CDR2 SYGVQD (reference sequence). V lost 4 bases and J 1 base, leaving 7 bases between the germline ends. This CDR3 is CASSATENTGELFF. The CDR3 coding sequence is TGCGCCAGCAGTGCGACAGAGAACACCGGGGAGCTGTTTTTT.

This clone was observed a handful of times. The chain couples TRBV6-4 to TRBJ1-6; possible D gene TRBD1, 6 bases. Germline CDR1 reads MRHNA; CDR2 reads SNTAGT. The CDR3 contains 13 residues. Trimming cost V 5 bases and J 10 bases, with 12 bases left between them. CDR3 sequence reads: CASSHRAESPLHF. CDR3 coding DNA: TGTGCCAGCAGTCACAGGGCGGAGTCACCCCTCCACTTT.

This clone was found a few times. The CDR3 DNA sequence: TGTGCCAGCAGCTTTGGGACAGGGGGCTTTTCCGGAAACACCATATATTTT. Its translation: CASSFGTGGFSGNTIYF. This rearrangement joins TRBV5-4 to TRBJ1-3, with 12 nucleotides matching TRBD1. Germline CDR1 and CDR2: SGHNT and YYREEE (reference sequence). CDR3 length: 17 residues. The ends lost 2 bases at V and 4 bases at J; junction bases unmatched: 7.

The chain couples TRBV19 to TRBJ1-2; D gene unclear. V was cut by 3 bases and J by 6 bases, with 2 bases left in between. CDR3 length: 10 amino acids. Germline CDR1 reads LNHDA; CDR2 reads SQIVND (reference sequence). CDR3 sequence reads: CASSMDGYTF. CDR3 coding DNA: TGTGCCAGTAGTATGGATGGCTACACCTTC.

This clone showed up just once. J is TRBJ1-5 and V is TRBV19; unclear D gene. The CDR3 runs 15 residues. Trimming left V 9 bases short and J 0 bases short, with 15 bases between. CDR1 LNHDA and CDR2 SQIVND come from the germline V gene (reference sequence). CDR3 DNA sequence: TGTGCCAGCTCCCGCAGCCGGTATAGCAATCAGCCCCAGCATTTT. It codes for CASSRSRYSNQPQHF.

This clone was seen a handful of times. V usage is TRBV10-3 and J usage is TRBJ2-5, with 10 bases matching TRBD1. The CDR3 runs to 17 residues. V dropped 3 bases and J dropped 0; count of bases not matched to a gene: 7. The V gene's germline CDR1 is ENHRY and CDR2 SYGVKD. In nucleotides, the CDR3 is TGTGCCATCAGTGACCTTGAGACAGGGGGCAACCAAGAGACCCAGTACTTC. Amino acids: CAISDLETGGNQETQYF.

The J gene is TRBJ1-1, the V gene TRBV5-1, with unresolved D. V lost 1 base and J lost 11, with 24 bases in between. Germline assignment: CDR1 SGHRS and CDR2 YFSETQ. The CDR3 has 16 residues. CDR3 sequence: CASSLSFQALANPAFF. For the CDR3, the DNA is TGCGCCAGCAGCTTGTCATTTCAGGCGCTGGCTAATCCGGCTTTCTTT.

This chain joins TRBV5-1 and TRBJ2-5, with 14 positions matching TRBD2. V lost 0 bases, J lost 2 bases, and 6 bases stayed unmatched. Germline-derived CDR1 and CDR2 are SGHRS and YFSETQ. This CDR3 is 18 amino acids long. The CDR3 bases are TGCGCCAGCAGCTTGGGTATCCGACTAGCGGGGGGGCAAGAGACCCAGTACTTC. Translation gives CASSLGIRLAGGQETQYF.

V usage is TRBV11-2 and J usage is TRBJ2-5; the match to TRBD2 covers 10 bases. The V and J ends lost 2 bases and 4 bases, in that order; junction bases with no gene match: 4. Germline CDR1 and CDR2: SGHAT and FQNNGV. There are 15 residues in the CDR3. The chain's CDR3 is CASSLLAGGGETQYF. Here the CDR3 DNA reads TGTGCCAGCAGCTTATTAGCGGGGGGAGGAGAGACCCAGTACTTC.

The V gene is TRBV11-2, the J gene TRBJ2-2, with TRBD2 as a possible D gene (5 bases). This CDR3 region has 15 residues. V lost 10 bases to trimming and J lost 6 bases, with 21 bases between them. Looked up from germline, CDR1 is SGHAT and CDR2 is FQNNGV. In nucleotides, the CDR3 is TGTGCCATCCTTGGAGGAAGAAGGGTGTCCGGGGAGCTGTTTTTT. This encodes CAILGGRRVSGELFF.

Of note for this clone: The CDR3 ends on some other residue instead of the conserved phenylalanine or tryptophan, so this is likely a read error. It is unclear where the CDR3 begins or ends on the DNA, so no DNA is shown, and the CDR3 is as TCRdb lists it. The CDR3 here is CASSYRDASPI. The chain links TRBV7-3 to TRBJ1-1. Per germline, CDR1 SGHTA and CDR2 FQGTGA. The CDR3 length is 11 residues, termini included.

The CDR3 here is CASSLSPVEGYTF. The CDR3 DNA sequence: TGTGCCAGCAGCCTCAGTCCCGTAGAGGGCTACACCTTC. The chain couples TRBV6-1 to TRBJ1-2; D gene uncertain. This CDR3 region has 13 residues. Trimming cost V 6 bases and J 8 bases, with 16 bases left between them. CDR1 and CDR2 from the germline V gene are MNHNS and SASEGT.

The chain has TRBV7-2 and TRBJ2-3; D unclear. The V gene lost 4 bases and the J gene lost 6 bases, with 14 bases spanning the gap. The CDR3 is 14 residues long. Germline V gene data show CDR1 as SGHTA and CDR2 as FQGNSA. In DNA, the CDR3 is TGTGCCAGCAGCTCGCAAAGGTACCTCGATACGCAGTATTTT. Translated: CASSSQRYLDTQYF. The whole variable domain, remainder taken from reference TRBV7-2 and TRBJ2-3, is GAGVSQSPSNKVTEKGKDVELRCDPISGHTALYWYRQSLGQGLEFLIYFQGNSAPDKSGLPSDRFSAERTGGSVSTLTIQRTQQEDSAVYLCASSSQRYLDTQYFGPGTRLTVL.

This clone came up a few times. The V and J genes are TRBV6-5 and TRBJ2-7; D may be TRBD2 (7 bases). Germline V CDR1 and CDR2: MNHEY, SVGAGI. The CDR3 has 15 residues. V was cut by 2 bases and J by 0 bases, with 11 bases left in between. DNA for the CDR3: TGTGCCAGCAGTTACCGGGGGGCATCCTCCTACGAGCAGTACTTC. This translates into CASSYRGASSYEQYF.

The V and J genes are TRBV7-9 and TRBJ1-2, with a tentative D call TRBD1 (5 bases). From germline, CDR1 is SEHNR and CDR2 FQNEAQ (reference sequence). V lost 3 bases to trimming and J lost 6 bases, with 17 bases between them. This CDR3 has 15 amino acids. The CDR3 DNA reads TGTGCCAGCAGCTTCCTAGACAGAGGCTTCGATGGCTACACCTTC. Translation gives CASSFLDRGFDGYTF.

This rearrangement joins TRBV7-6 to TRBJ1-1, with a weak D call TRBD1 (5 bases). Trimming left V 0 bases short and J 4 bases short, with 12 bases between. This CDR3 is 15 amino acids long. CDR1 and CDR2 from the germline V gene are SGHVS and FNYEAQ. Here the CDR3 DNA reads TGTGCCAGCAGCTTAGCATGGGGGAGAGTCACTGAAGCTTTCTTT. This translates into CASSLAWGRVTEAFF. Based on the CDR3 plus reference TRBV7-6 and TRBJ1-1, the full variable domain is GAGVSQSPRYKVTKRGQDVALRCDPISGHVSLYWYRQALGQGPEFLTYFNYEAQQDKSGLPNDRFSAERPEGSISTLTIQRTEQRDSAMYRCASSLAWGRVTEAFFGQGTRLTVV.

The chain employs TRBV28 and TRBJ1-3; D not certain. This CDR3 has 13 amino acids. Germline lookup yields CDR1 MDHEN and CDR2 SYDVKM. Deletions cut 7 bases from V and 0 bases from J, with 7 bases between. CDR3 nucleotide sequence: TGTGCCAGCAAATATTACTCTGGAAACACCATATATTTT. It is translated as CASKYYSGNTIYF.

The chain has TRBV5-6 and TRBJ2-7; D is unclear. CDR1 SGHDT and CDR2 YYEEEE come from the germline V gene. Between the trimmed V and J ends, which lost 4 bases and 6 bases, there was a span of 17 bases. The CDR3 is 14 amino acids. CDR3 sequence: CASSPLGRGSEQYF. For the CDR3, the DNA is TGTGCCAGCAGCCCTCTCGGTCGAGGCAGCGAGCAGTACTTC.

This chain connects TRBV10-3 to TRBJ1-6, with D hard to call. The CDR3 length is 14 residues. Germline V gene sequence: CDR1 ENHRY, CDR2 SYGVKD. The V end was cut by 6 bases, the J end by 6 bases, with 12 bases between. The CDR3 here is CAIRASLSNSPLHF. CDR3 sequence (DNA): TGTGCCATCAGGGCGTCCCTCAGTAATTCACCCCTCCACTTT.

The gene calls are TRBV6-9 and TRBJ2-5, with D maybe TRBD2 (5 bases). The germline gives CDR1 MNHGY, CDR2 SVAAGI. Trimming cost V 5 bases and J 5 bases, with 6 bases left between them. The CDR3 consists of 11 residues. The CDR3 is CASSRGETQYF. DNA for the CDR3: TGTGCCAGCAGTAGAGGGGAGACCCAGTACTTC.

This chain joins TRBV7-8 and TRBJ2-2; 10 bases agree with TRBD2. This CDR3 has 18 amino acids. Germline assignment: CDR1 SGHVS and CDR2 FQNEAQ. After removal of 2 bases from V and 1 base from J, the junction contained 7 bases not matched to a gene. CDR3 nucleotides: TGTGCCAGCAGCTTACGCCTAGCGGGGGCCCGGAACACCGGGGAGCTGTTTTTT. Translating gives CASSLRLAGARNTGELFF.

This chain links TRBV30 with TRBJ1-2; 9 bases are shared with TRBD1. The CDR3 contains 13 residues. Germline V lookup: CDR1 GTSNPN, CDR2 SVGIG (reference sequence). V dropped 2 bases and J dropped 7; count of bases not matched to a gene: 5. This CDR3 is CAWSWTGEIGYTF. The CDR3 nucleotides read TGTGCCTGGAGTTGGACAGGGGAAATTGGCTACACCTTC.

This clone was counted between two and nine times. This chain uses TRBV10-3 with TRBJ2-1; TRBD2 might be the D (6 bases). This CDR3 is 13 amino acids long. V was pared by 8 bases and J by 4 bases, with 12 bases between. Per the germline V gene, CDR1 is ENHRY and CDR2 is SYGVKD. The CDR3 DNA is TGTGCCATCTCGGGAGAGAATTACAATGAGCAGTTCTTC. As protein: CAISGENYNEQFF.

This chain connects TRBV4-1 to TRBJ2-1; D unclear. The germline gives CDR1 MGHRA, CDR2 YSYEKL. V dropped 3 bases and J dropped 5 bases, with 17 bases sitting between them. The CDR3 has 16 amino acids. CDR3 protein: CASSQNDAARNNEQFF. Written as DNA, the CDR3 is TGCGCCAGCAGCCAGAATGATGCTGCGAGGAACAATGAGCAGTTCTTC.